This TCR beta chain is drawn from a study of long-term antiretroviral therapy in people with HIV. CDR3 length: 11 amino acids. V was cut by 8 bases and J by 4 bases, with 10 bases left in between. CDR1 SQVTM and CDR2 ANQGSEA come from the germline V gene. At survey level, the immunoSEQ assay was run in its v3.0 version. Sequenced by immunoSEQ multiplex PCR; TCRdb stores in-frame clones only, minus some. The data show thousands of clones, roughly 87% seen once. The sequence was obtained from a man aged 40-55 years with HIV. This rearrangement joins TRBV29-1 to TRBJ2-3; no clear D. The material sequenced was unsorted PBMCs, taken 0.1 years after starting antiretroviral therapy. CDR3 residues: CSPLWADTQYF. Here the CDR3 DNA reads TGCAGCCCCCTCTGGGCAGATACGCAGTATTTT.